Given below is one T cell receptor beta chain in context. What it binds is not known. Primers: 60 Vbeta forward and 13 Jbeta reverse. The table came from immunoSEQ multiplex PCR; TCRdb's copy has only in-frame clones and leaves some out. This sample has tens of thousands of clones; more than 70% occur once, and the top ten carry 45% to 60%. The data were obtained in a study of cytomegalovirus exposure and HLA in healthy donors. Study in general: Sequencing of about 179 million T cells in an earlier analysis found more than 100 million unique TCR beta sequences. Broader study findings: The study labeled 150 or so TCR beta chains cytomegalovirus-associated. In a later analysis, HLA-C alleles had the fewest associated TCRs, DRB1 alleles the most.

CDR3 length: 15 residues. Trimming took 0 bases from V and 6 from J; bases not matched to a gene: 5. Germline V gene lookup returns CDR1 MGHRA and CDR2 YSYEKL. The V gene is TRBV4-1, the J gene TRBJ2-4; 7 nucleotides line up with TRBD2. The sequencing sample was made of PBMCs. The clonotype originates from a middle-aged man in good health and CMV-seropositive. CDR3 sequence: CASSQDAGGINIQYF. The CDR3 DNA is TGCGCCAGCAGCCAAGACGCCGGGGGGATAAACATTCAGTACTTC.